This TCR beta chain was captured in a study of beta chain features in type 1 diabetes (dated by TCRdb to 2017 to 2018). With regard to the full study: Mean age, gender distribution, total cell number and subset yield were not different between patients and healthy donors. A total of about 100,000,000 sorted cells were examined across all samples, and RNA yield correlated strongly with the number of cells per subset. The study compared TCRB repertoires of sorted circulating CD4+ T cell subsets between recently diagnosed type 1 diabetes patients and matched healthy donors. Whereas all 28 donors provided naive and central memory subsets, regulatory and stem cell-like memory subsets were isolated from just 8 patients and roughly eight healthy donors.

From the cysteine up to the phenylalanine, the CDR3 has a length of 14 residues. Here the CDR3 DNA is all that survives: 42 bases in frame from base 1. Based on the germline V gene (reference sequence), the CDR1 and CDR2 sequences are SGHKS and YYEKEE. V loses 0 bases of germline sequence and J loses 3 bases, and the interval between the two ends is 8 bases. This clone was counted only a few times. Its antigen has not been determined. No quality values exist for individual bases; no much larger clone is one base distant. Other nucleotide sequences from this sample produce the same CDR3. The entire isolated RNA was reverse transcribed using the High Capacity cDNA Reverse Transcription Kit, and thus expressed TCRB transcripts were sequenced. Deep immunoSEQ sequencing was performed on naive, central memory and regulatory T cell samples, with an average of approximately 4 million total reads per sample. Sorted cells were lysed in RLT buffer and RNA was extracted with DNase-treated RNeasy Micro or Mini kits, depending on cell number. To prevent cross-contamination, each cell subset was processed individually, whereas patient and healthy donor samples were processed jointly. The immunoSEQ multiplex PCR was used to amplify TCRB sequences from cDNA, yielding 87-bp fragments that span the CDR3 region. The amplicons were sequenced using the Illumina HiSeq platform. The paper's processing steps were these. Synthetic template baselines were used to correct PCR bias computationally, reads within Hamming distance 2 were collapsed, and singletons that could not be merged were discarded. Reads were aligned to IMGT to assign V, D and J genes, CDR3 length, and insertions or deletions at six rearrangement sites. Within each subset, clonotype counts were normalized to the number of sorted cells before true diversity and Gini coefficients were calculated with the tcR R package. Repertoire sharing was quantified using the overlap coefficient calculated on TCRB nucleotide sequences. The source is immuneACCESS, and TCRdb retained only in-frame sequences with V and J called. Part of the clones is not carried over; for the studies checked, unresolved V genes explain less than half of this, and the remainder is unexplained. V and J calls plus clone size are reproduced from that table; the DNA served to infer D and trimming. A total of approximately 170,000 clones appear in this sample, 9% to 10% of them only once. The ten largest clones take up 2% to 2.5% of the sample.

A single peripheral blood draw of approximately 100 mL on average was collected from each donor into heparinised tubes. Naive, central memory, regulatory and stem cell-like memory CD4+ T cells were sorted on a BD FACSAria II using a panel including CD45RO, CCR7, CD25, CD127, CD95 and CD27. Every sorted population had a purity above 95%. PBMCs were isolated immediately by Lymphoprep density gradient centrifugation and stained directly without culture. To minimize batch effects, samples were stained and sorted in pairs, one healthy donor with one patient per experiment. Results the study describes overall, beyond this receptor: Type 1 diabetes patients showed a moderate but significant shortening of TCRB CDR3 length in all four CD4+ subsets. Shorter templates might have been favored by PCR, but patient and control samples were amplified and corrected together, so both groups would have been affected equally by any skew. Because cDNA was sequenced instead of genomic DNA, highly expressing activated cells could be over-represented, though the groups showed no difference in activation or CD3 levels. Because small numbers of individuals were included in the HLA sub-analyses, any influence of HLA type on TCRB rearrangement was left unresolved. Patients with type 1 diabetes made fewer insertions and deleted more nucleotides at VDJ recombination sites, implying thymic rearrangement abnormalities. The naive, central memory and regulatory TCRB repertoires appeared to resemble one another more closely among patients than among healthy donors.

The receptor comes from a woman aged 18-30 years in good health. Specimen: central memory CD4+ T cells from blood. This receptor chain uses TRBV5-5 and TRBJ2-3, with TRBD1 tentatively as D gene (6 bases match). The base sequence is TGTGCCAGCAGCTTGGGGACAGCTACAGATACGCAGTATTTT. This translates into CASSLGTATDTQYF.